The sequence of this T cell receptor beta chain was determined in a study of cytomegalovirus exposure and HLA in healthy donors. About the research overall: Within an early data release were 80 million to 90 million unique TCRs drawn from HLA-typed donors.

General study findings and limits: An Asian-associated ancestry cluster reportedly showed fewer N-insertions than the approximately 700-donor mean in a later analysis. V- and J-gene trimming of TCR beta was linked (in a later analysis) to a missense DCLRE1C variant.

About this clone itself: Its antigen is still unknown.

J lost 6 bases, V lost 0 bases, and 4 bases had no gene match. Germline CDR1 reads MGHRA; CDR2 reads YSYEKL. The CDR3 has 15 residues. PCR used 60 Vbeta primers and 13 Jbeta primers. The protocol was immunoSEQ multiplex PCR, while the TCRdb copy is restricted to in-frame clones and leaves out a portion. The data show under 85,000 clones, with roughly 80% seen just once and about 22% held by the top ten. The sequenced sample consisted of PBMCs. The chain links TRBV4-1 to TRBJ1-4; TRBD1 matches at 7 bases. This TCR derives from a woman in her thirties or forties in good health and CMV-seropositive. The CDR3 DNA reads as TGCGCCAGCAGCCAAGATTGGGACAGTTATGAAAAACTGTTTTTT. It codes for CASSQDWDSYEKLFF.